This T cell receptor (beta chain) was identified in a study of T cell changes during pregnancy in multiple sclerosis. With 2 bases removed from V and 2 bases from J, the gap between germline ends came to 19 bases. CDR1 MNHEY and CDR2 SMNVEV come from the germline V gene (reference sequence). This CDR3 has 17 residues. Clones were sequenced by immunoSEQ multiplex PCR, and TCRdb holds only the in-frame ones, with some missing. The sample comprises around 28,000 clones, around 86% of which are singletons, and around 0.58% rests with the top ten. The chain combines TRBV27 with TRBJ2-7, with D perhaps TRBD2 (6 bases). This TCR derives from a female donor in good health, enrolled as a control in a pregnancy study. Sequenced material: CD4+ T cells from peripheral blood mononuclear cells, taken in the first trimester of pregnancy. Written as DNA, the CDR3 is TGTGCCAGCAGTTTACGGTTACGAGCGGAGGGAACCTACGAGCAGTACTTC. As protein: CASSLRLRAEGTYEQYF.